A single sample is the source of the 17 T cell receptor beta chains below, sequenced in a study of cytomegalovirus exposure and HLA in healthy donors (dated by TCRdb to about 2017). Libraries were made using the immunoSEQ multiplex PCR assay. The multiplex PCR relied on a mix of 60 forward primers for TCR Vbeta segments and 13 reverse primers for TCR Jbeta segments. TCRdb holds this immuneACCESS table with in-frame rearrangements only. Some clones are missing; in checked studies, unresolved V genes explain under half, and the rest has no known cause. The sample table contains some 160,000 clones; only one count was recorded for around 80% of them. The ten largest clones represent 3.5% to 5.5% of the sample. The sample consisted of PBMCs. The receptors shown here come from a woman in her forties in good health and CMV-seropositive.

V and J are TRBV6-6 and TRBJ1-5; 10 nucleotides line up with TRBD1. Unmatched junction bases numbered 7, after V lost 7 bases and J lost 7 bases. Germline V gene sequence: CDR1 MNHNY, CDR2 SVGAGI (reference sequence). The CDR3 runs 14 residues. CDR3 loop: CASIQDRGGQPQHF. Here the CDR3 DNA reads TGTGCCAGCATTCAGGACAGGGGGGGACAGCCCCAGCATTTT.

The chain is built from TRBV6-1 and TRBJ2-7, with 8 bases identical to TRBD2. The CDR3 has 15 residues. The V and J ends lost 3 bases and 1 base, in that order; junction bases with no gene match: 5. In germline, CDR1 is MNHNS, CDR2 SASEGT. This chain's CDR3 is CASSEAAGVSYEQYF. The DNA of the CDR3 is TGTGCCAGCAGTGAGGCAGCGGGAGTATCCTACGAGCAGTACTTC.

The chain employs TRBV2 and TRBJ1-2; TRBD1 aligns across 8 bases. Per the germline V gene, CDR1 is SNHLY and CDR2 is FYNNEI. The trim removed 8 bases at V and 3 bases at J, leaving 17 bases unmatched. The CDR3 extends over 17 amino acids. The CDR3 spells CASQWPRTGKMDYGYTF. CDR3 coding DNA: TGTGCCAGCCAGTGGCCCCGGACAGGGAAAATGGACTATGGCTACACCTTC.

This clone showed up just a few times. The chain joins TRBV5-1 to TRBJ2-5, with D unclear. Germline V gene data show CDR1 as SGHRS and CDR2 as YFSETQ. This CDR3 region has 14 residues. V dropped 0 bases and J dropped 1 base, with 7 bases sitting between them. The CDR3 coding sequence is TGCGCCAGCAGCTTGGAGCCAAGCCAAGAGACCCAGTACTTC. It encodes CASSLEPSQETQYF.

The chain uses TRBV6-5 and TRBJ2-7, with TRBD1 matching over 11 bases. V lost 5 bases, J lost 5 bases, and 5 bases stayed unmatched. The CDR3 runs 14 residues. The germline V gene encodes CDR1 MNHEY and CDR2 SVGAGI. CDR3 sequence reads: CASSPGQGVDEQYF. The CDR3 DNA is TGTGCCAGCAGTCCGGGACAGGGGGTCGACGAGCAGTACTTC.

V is TRBV5-1 and J is TRBJ2-1, with 13 bases lining up with TRBD2. Germline CDR1 SGHRS, CDR2 YFSETQ. V was clipped by 2 bases and J by 6 bases; unmatched bases: 5. The CDR3 contains 16 residues. The chain's CDR3 is CASSFSWTSGGNEQFF. CDR3 bases: TGCGCCAGCAGCTTTTCTTGGACTAGCGGGGGCAATGAGCAGTTCTTC.

This CDR3 reads CASSLIPLNTDTQYF. In nucleotides, the CDR3 is TGTGCCAGCAGCTTAATTCCCCTAAACACAGATACGCAGTATTTT. The gene calls are TRBV11-2 and TRBJ2-3; D is undetermined. Germline V gene lookup returns CDR1 SGHAT and CDR2 FQNNGV. The CDR3 has 15 amino acids. The germline V and J ends were trimmed by 2 bases and 2 bases, with 11 bases remaining between them.

This rearrangement joins TRBV9 to TRBJ2-1; D possibly corresponds to TRBD2 (6 bases). The CDR3 contains 16 residues. V gave up 6 bases and J gave up 5 bases, with 21 bases separating them. Germline-derived CDR1 and CDR2 are SGDLS and YYNGEE. The CDR3 nucleotides read TGTGCCAGCACCAAACCCATGGGACTCGGGGACAATGAGCAGTTCTTC. Encoded protein: CASTKPMGLGDNEQFF.

Of note for this clone: At one of its ends the junction is not consistent with the germline gene, which may arise from a read error. The chain couples TRBV2 to TRBJ2-7, with 12 bases matching TRBD2. The CDR3 runs to 13 residues. In germline, CDR1 is SNHLY, CDR2 FYNNEI. Here the CDR3 DNA reads TGTGCCAGCAGTGAAGCGGCTAGCGGGGGGGCACATTTC. This translates into CASSEAASGGAHF. Supplemented by reference TRBV2 and TRBJ2-7, the full variable domain reads EPEVTQTPSHQVTQMGQEVILRCVPISNHLYFYWYRQILGQKVEFLVSFYNNEISEKSEIFDDQFSVERPDGSNFTLKIRSTKLEDSAMYFCASSEAASGGAHFGPGTRLTVT.

This rearrangement joins TRBV28 to TRBJ1-1; TRBD1 agrees at 9 bases. The CDR3 has 17 amino acids. Germline CDR1 MDHEN, CDR2 SYDVKM. J was trimmed by 6 bases and V by 4 bases; bases with no gene match: 15. The DNA of the CDR3 is TGTGCCAGCAGTTCCCCGGGACAGGGAGTTTTTACGGCTGAAGCTTTCTTT. This encodes CASSSPGQGVFTAEAFF.

This clone is a singleton in its sample. This chain connects TRBV6-5 to TRBJ2-5; 9 nucleotides line up with TRBD1. V dropped 4 bases and J dropped 2; count of bases not matched to a gene: 5. CDR1 and CDR2 from the germline V gene are MNHEY and SVGAGI. The CDR3 contains 15 residues. This chain's CDR3 is CASSLRQGGQETQYF. CDR3 coding DNA: TGTGCCAGCAGTTTGAGACAGGGGGGGCAAGAGACCCAGTACTTC.

This clone was detected only a few times. The gene calls are TRBV6-5 and TRBJ2-1; D gene ambiguous. The length of the CDR3 is 11 residues. Germline loops: CDR1 MNHEY, CDR2 SVGAGI. V was shortened by 5 bases and J by 3 bases, with 2 bases between the two germline ends. The CDR3 is CASSRYNEQFF. In nucleotides, the CDR3 is TGTGCCAGCAGTCGCTACAATGAGCAGTTCTTC.

Only a few counts were recorded for this clone. This chain connects TRBV19 to TRBJ1-1; D uncertain. The V gene lost 1 base and the J gene lost 3 bases, with 12 bases spanning the gap. This CDR3 contains 15 residues. Germline V gene data show CDR1 as LNHDA and CDR2 as SQIVND (reference sequence). The CDR3 DNA follows: TGTGCCAGTAGTATAGCCCTGTTCAGGCACACTGAAGCTTTCTTT. Translation gives CASSIALFRHTEAFF.

The V and J genes are TRBV4-3 and TRBJ1-1, with 7 bases aligning to TRBD1. Trimming at V came to 7 bases and at J to 0 bases, leaving 11 bases not matched to a gene. The CDR3 length is 16 residues. The germline V gene has CDR1 LGHNA and CDR2 YSLEER. CDR3 amino acids: CASTRDSVTLNTEAFF. CDR3 nucleotides: TGCGCCAGCACTCGGGACAGCGTTACCTTGAACACTGAAGCTTTCTTT.

Comment on this clone: Other DNA sequences in this specimen translate into the identical CDR3. The V call is TRBV5-1, the J call TRBJ2-5, with 8 bases identical to TRBD2. Looked up from germline, CDR1 is SGHRS and CDR2 is YFSETQ. This CDR3 region has 14 residues. V was pared by 4 bases and J by 2 bases, with 4 bases of the junction left unmatched. CDR3 coding DNA: TGCGCCAGCAGCCCGGGGGGGGGTCAAGAGACCCAGTACTTC. Translating gives CASSPGGGQETQYF.

The CDR3 region is CASSSLGGQGGQPQHF. CDR3 DNA sequence: TGTGCCAGCAGCTCCCTAGGGGGACAGGGTGGACAGCCCCAGCATTTT. This chain connects TRBV7-2 to TRBJ1-5; TRBD1 matches at 9 bases. The CDR3 loop spans 16 amino acids. CDR1 SGHTA and CDR2 FQGNSA come from the germline V gene. The V segment lost 4 bases and the J segment 7 bases; nucleotides outside the gene matches: 11.

This sequence joins TRBV7-9 and TRBJ2-5; TRBD2 matches at 8 bases. The J call is uncertain, as TRBJ2-7 better fits the DNA end. The CDR3 extends over 15 amino acids. Germline CDR1 reads SEHNR; CDR2 reads FQNEAQ (reference sequence). Written as DNA, the CDR3 is TGTGCCAGCAGCCCTCCCCGGACTAGCCGACCCGAGCAGTACTTC. Translation gives CASSPPRTSRPEQYF.